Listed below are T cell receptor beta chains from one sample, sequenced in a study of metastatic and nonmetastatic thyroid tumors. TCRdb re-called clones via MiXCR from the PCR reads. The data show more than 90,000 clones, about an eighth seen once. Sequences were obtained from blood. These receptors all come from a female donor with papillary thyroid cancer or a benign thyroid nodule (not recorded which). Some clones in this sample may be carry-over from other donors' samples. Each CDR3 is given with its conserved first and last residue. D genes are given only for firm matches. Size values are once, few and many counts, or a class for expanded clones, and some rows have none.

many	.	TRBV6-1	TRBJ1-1	TGTGCCAGCAGTGAACAGGGAGGATTCACTGAAGCTTTCTTT	CASSEQGGFTEAFF
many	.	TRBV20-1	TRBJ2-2	TGCAGTGCTAGAGATCCGGGGGACACCGGGGAGCTGTTTTTT	CSARDPGDTGELFF
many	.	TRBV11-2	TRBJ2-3	TGTGCCAGCAGCCCGGGGGGCCTCACAGATACGCAGTATTTT	CASSPGGLTDTQYF
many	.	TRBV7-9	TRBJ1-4	TGTGCCAGCAGCCGGAACGTCGGGGGGAGGGGCGAAAAACTGTTTTTT	CASSRNVGGRGEKLFF
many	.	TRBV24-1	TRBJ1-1	TGTGCCACCAGTGATTCTACAAGGGCCACTGAAGCTTTCTTT	CATSDSTRATEAFF
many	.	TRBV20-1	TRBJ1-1	TGCAGTGCTAGCAGGGGCAACACTGAAGCTTTCTTT	CSASRGNTEAFF
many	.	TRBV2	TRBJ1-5	TGTGCCAGCAACCCAAACACAGGAGATCAGCCCCAGCATTTT	CASNPNTGDQPQHF
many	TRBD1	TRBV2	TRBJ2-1	TGTGCCAGCAGGCGTTATACGGACAGGCTGAGCTCCTACAATGAGCAGTTCTTC	CASRRYTDRLSSYNEQFF
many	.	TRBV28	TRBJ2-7	TGTGCCAGCAGTCCCCTGGACCCAGGCTACGAGCAGTACTTC	CASSPLDPGYEQYF
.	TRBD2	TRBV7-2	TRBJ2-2	TGTGCCAGCACCCAGCGGGGGGGGGCCACCGGGGAGCTGTTTTTT	CASTQRGGATGELFF
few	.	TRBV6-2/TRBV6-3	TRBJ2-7	TGTGCCAGCAGTTACGGGCCTCGCTCCTACGAGCAGTACTTC	CASSYGPRSYEQYF
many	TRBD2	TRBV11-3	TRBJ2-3	TGTGCCAGCAGCGGCGGGGGGGTCACAGATACGCAGTATTTT	CASSGGGVTDTQYF
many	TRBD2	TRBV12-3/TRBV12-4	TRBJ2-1	TGTGCCAGCAGTTGGGGACTAGCGGGGAATGAGCAGTTCTTC	CASSWGLAGNEQFF
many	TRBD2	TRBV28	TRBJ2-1	TGTGCCAGCAGTTTATTGACTAGCGGGAGTCTGGGCAATGAGCAGTTCTTC	CASSLLTSGSLGNEQFF
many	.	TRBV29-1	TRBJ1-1	TGCAGCGTTGAAGTTAACACTGAAGCTTTCTTT	CSVEVNTEAFF
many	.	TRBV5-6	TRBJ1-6	TGTGCCAGCAGCTTGGGGGCTGCTCCTAGCAATTCACCCCTCCACTTT	CASSLGAAPSNSPLHF
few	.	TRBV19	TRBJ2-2	TGTGCCAGTTTAACAGGTGGGTATTCAACTGTTTTT	CASLTGGYSTVF
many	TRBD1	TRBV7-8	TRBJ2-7	TGTGCCAGCAGCCGGACAGGGGACTACGAGCAGTACTTC	CASSRTGDYEQYF
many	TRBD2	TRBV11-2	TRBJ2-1	TGTGCCAGCAGCGATCGGACTAGTGCCCCAAACAATGAGCAGTTCTTC	CASSDRTSAPNNEQFF
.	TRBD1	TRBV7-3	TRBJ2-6	TGTGCCAGCAGCCGCCACGTGACAGGGATAACTGTGGCCAACGTCCTGACTTTC	CASSRHVTGITVANVLTF
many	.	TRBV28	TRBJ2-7	TGTGCCAGCAGGCACGGGAGTGGGTTGGGGGAGCAGTACTTC	CASRHGSGLGEQYF
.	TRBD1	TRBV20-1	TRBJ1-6	TGCAGTGCTAGATCCGGGACAGGGAATAATTCACCCCTCCACTTT	CSARSGTGNNSPLHF
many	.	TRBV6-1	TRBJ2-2	TGTGCCAGCAGCTTTGCGAACAGGGAAGCCGGGGAGCTGTTTTTT	CASSFANREAGELFF
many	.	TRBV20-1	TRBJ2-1	TGCAGTGCTAGGAGGGAGACCAATGAGCAGTTCTTC	CSARRETNEQFF
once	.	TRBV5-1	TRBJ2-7	TGCGCCAGCAGCTTGGGGACAAACGGGGCCGATCAGTACTTC	CASSLGTNGADQYF
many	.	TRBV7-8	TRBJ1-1	TGTGCCAGCAGCTTAATTGCGAACACTGAAGCTTTCTTT	CASSLIANTEAFF
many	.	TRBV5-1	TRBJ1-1	TGCGCCAGCAGCTCGGGGGTGAACACTGAAGCTTTCTTT	CASSSGVNTEAFF
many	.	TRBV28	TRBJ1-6	TGTGCCAGCAGTTTGGGGATATCACCCCTCCACTTT	CASSLGISPLHF
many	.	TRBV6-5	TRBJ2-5	TGTGCCAGCAGTTACCCGACGGAAGAAGAGACCCAGTACTTC	CASSYPTEEETQYF
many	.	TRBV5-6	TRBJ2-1	TGTGCCAGCAGCTCCCCGGGGGTTGAGCAGTTCTTC	CASSSPGVEQFF
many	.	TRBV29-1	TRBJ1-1	TGCAGCGGGGGGGATTTAGAAGCTTTCTTT	CSGGDLEAFF
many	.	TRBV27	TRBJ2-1	TGTGCCAGCAGTTTTTACAGGAGCTCCTACAATGAGCAGTTCTTC	CASSFYRSSYNEQFF
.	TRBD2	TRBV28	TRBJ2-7	TGTGCCAGTAGTCCCCTGAATAGCGGGAGTAACTACGAGCAGTACTTC	CASSPLNSGSNYEQYF
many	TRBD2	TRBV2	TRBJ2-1	TGTGCCAGCAGTGAAACGGCTAGCGGATACAATGAGCAGTTCTTC	CASSETASGYNEQFF
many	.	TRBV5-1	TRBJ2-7	TGCGCCAGCAGCCTGGGATTGAGCGAGCAGTACTTC	CASSLGLSEQYF
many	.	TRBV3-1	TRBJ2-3	TGTGCCAGCAGCCAATCAGAGCCCACCTATAGAGTGGCAGATACGCAGTATTTT	CASSQSEPTYRVADTQYF
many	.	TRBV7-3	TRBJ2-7	TGTGCCAGCAGCCCTTCGACAGGTAGCTACGAGCAGTACTTC	CASSPSTGSYEQYF
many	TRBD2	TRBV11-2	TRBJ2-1	TGTGCCAGCAGCTTAGGACTAGCGGGAAACAATGAGCAGTTCTTC	CASSLGLAGNNEQFF
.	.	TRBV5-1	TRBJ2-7	TGCGCCAGCAGTTTCGGCGGTAACTACGAGCAGTACTTC	CASSFGGNYEQYF
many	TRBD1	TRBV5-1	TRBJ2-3	TGCGCCAGCAGCCTTGGACAGGGGGCAGATACGCAGTATTTT	CASSLGQGADTQYF
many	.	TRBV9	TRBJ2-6	TGTGCCAGCAGCGTAGGGGGCTCTGGGGCCAACGTCCTGACTTTC	CASSVGGSGANVLTF
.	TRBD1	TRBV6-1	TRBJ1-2	TGTGCCAGCAGTGAAGCGCGGGGCCAGGGGGCGATCCTCTATGGCTACACCTTC	CASSEARGQGAILYGYTF
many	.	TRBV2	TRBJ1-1	TGTGCCAGCAGTGATTTGGCAGAAGCTTTCTTT	CASSDLAEAFF
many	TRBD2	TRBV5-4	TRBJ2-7	TGTGCCAGCAGCCCCCTACTGACTAGCGGGAGCGAGCAGTACTTC	CASSPLLTSGSEQYF
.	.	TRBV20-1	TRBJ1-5	TGCAGTGCTAGAAAAGGAAAGCCCCAGCATTTT	CSARKGKPQHF
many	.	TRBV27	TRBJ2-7	TGTGCCAGCAGTTTACGGAAGGGGGGAACCTACGAGCAGTACTTC	CASSLRKGGTYEQYF
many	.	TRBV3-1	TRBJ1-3	TGTGCCAGCAGGCAGACCCGTGGGGACACATATTTT	CASRQTRGDTYF
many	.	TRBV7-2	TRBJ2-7	TGTGCCAGCAGCTTAGCGCGACAGGTCTTGCCCTACGAGCAGTACTTC	CASSLARQVLPYEQYF
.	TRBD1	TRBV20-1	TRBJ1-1	TGCAGTGCACCGGGACAGAGGAACACTGAAGCTTTCTTT	CSAPGQRNTEAFF
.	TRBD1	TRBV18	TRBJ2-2	TGTGCCAGCTCACCAGAGGGGGCTATGGTCACCGGGGAGCTGTTTTTT	CASSPEGAMVTGELFF
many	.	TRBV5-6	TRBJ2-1	TGTGCCAGCAGCTTGGCGGAGGGGGCTCTCGTGTTGAATGAGCAGTTCTTC	CASSLAEGALVLNEQFF
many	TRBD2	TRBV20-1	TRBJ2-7	TGCAGTGCTAAAGGGACTAGCGGTATTACGGAGCAGTACTTC	CSAKGTSGITEQYF
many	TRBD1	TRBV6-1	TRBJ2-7	TGTGCCAGCAGGGGACAGGTCTACGAGCAGTACTTC	CASRGQVYEQYF